This entry lists 17 T cell receptor beta chains sequenced from one sample in a study of cytomegalovirus exposure and HLA in healthy donors. Repertoires were generated with immunoSEQ multiplex PCR, while TCRdb's copy carries only in-frame clones and drops some. The sample includes 150,000 to 200,000 clones, roughly 83% of them seen just once. The source material was PBMCs. Source of these receptors: a woman aged 18 to 35 in good health and CMV-seronegative.

The chain joins TRBV5-4 to TRBJ2-2; 8 bases are shared with TRBD1. The CDR3 runs 17 residues. Germline loops: CDR1 SGHNT, CDR2 YYREEE (reference sequence). With V trimmed by 0 bases and J by 2 bases, 6 bases remained unmatched. CDR3 sequence (DNA): TGTGCCAGCAGCTTGGCGACAGGGGAGTATAACACCGGGGAGCTGTTTTTT. Its translation: CASSLATGEYNTGELFF.

The chain employs TRBV9 and TRBJ1-2, with D possibly matching TRBD1 (6 bases). The CDR3 runs to 17 residues. V was clipped by 0 bases and J by 2 bases, with 17 bases between them. Germline V lookup: CDR1 SGDLS, CDR2 YYNGEE. The CDR3 protein is CASSVARGRGTNYGYTF. The CDR3 DNA reads TGTGCCAGCAGCGTAGCTCGGGGTAGGGGGACGAACTATGGCTACACCTTC.

This clone has a handful of counts. In the same sample, other DNA sequences code for this CDR3. The J gene is TRBJ1-5, the V gene TRBV30, with D perhaps TRBD1 (6 bases). The CDR3 totals 13 residues. V lost 0 bases and J lost 4, with 7 bases in between. The germline CDR1 and CDR2 sequences are GTSNPN and SVGIG (reference sequence). CDR3 nucleotide sequence: TGTGCCTGGAGTGTCCAGGGGAATCAGCCCCAGCATTTT. Translation gives CAWSVQGNQPQHF.

The chain couples TRBV19 to TRBJ1-2; D might be TRBD1 (5 bases). V was clipped by 6 bases and J by 6 bases, with 20 bases between them. CDR1 is LNHDA and CDR2 is SQIVND in the germline V gene (reference sequence). The CDR3 extends over 15 amino acids. The CDR3: CASRGWNGGVDGYTF. In DNA form, the CDR3 reads TGTGCCAGTAGGGGGTGGAACGGAGGGGTTGATGGCTACACCTTC. Filled out from reference TRBV19 and TRBJ1-2, the complete variable domain reads DGGITQSPKYLFRKEGQNVTLSCEQNLNHDAMYWYRQDPGQGLRLIYYSQIVNDFQKGDIAEGYSVSREKKESFPLTVTSAQKNPTAFYLCASRGWNGGVDGYTFGSGTRLTVV.

This chain joins TRBV6-5 and TRBJ2-1, with 8 bases matching TRBD2. V gave up 4 bases and J gave up 0 bases; unmatched junction bases: 2. Germline lookup yields CDR1 MNHEY and CDR2 SVGAGI. The CDR3 is 15 amino acids. Here the CDR3 reads CASSLAGSSYNEQFF. The CDR3 DNA follows: TGTGCCAGCAGTTTAGCGGGGAGCTCCTACAATGAGCAGTTCTTC.

The chain is built from TRBV19 and TRBJ1-2; 11 nucleotides line up with TRBD1. This CDR3 comprises 15 residues. Germline-derived CDR1 and CDR2 are LNHDA and SQIVND (reference sequence). After removal of 7 bases from V and 5 bases from J, the junction contained 9 bases not matched to a gene. This chain's CDR3 is CASTPDRGLGYGYTF. The CDR3 DNA is TGTGCCAGTACTCCGGACAGGGGGCTAGGATATGGCTACACCTTC.

This chain joins TRBV4-1 and TRBJ2-3, with 8 bases matching TRBD2. The trim removed 0 bases at V and 3 bases at J, leaving 2 bases unmatched. Germline lookup yields CDR1 MGHRA and CDR2 YSYEKL. CDR3 size: 15 residues. CDR3 region: CASSQDGTRTDTQYF. The CDR3 DNA reads TGCGCCAGCAGCCAAGATGGGACTAGAACAGATACGCAGTATTTT.

This clone was seen just once. The chain links TRBV5-1 to TRBJ2-3; 7 positions agree with TRBD1. V lost 0 bases to trimming and J lost 2 bases; unmatched junction nucleotides: 9. CDR1 is SGHRS and CDR2 is YFSETQ in the germline V gene. The CDR3 is 17 amino acids. The CDR3: CASSLAIKGQVTDTQYF. CDR3 in DNA: TGCGCCAGCAGCTTGGCCATTAAAGGACAGGTCACAGATACGCAGTATTTT.

V is TRBV5-4 and J is TRBJ1-2; 9 nucleotides align to TRBD1. CDR1 is SGHNT and CDR2 is YYREEE in the germline V gene (reference sequence). The junction had 9 bases not matched to a gene; V was cut back by 4 bases and J by 2 bases. The CDR3 runs 16 residues. The CDR3 region has the DNA TGTGCCAGCAGCACAACCGGGACAGGGTCCAACTATGGCTACACCTTC. It specifies CASSTTGTGSNYGYTF.

This clone is a singleton in its sample. This chain connects TRBV6-1 to TRBJ1-1, with a tentative D call TRBD1 (6 bases). Looked up from germline, CDR1 is MNHNS and CDR2 is SASEGT. V was cut by 4 bases and J by 6 bases, with 15 bases left in between. The CDR3 runs 14 residues. This chain's CDR3 is CASSGEQGVSEAFF. The CDR3 nucleotides read TGTGCCAGCAGTGGGGAACAGGGCGTCTCTGAAGCTTTCTTT.

The chain combines TRBV20-1 with TRBJ1-2; D not certain. Trimming stripped 6 bases from V and 8 bases from J, with 13 bases between. The germline V gene encodes CDR1 DFQATT and CDR2 SNEGSKA (reference sequence). The CDR3 contains 11 residues. The CDR3 DNA reads as TGCAGTGCGGAACACCCCGGGGGCTACACCTTC. This codes for CSAEHPGGYTF.

This clone was seen more than once but under ten times. The V call is TRBV9, the J call TRBJ2-2; no firm D call. The CDR3 loop spans 17 amino acids. The germline V gene encodes CDR1 SGDLS and CDR2 YYNGEE. The V gene lost 0 bases and the J gene lost 5 bases, with 17 bases spanning the gap. This CDR3 is CASSVGPTPGFTGELFF. The CDR3 nucleotides are TGTGCCAGCAGCGTAGGGCCCACCCCCGGGTTTACCGGGGAGCTGTTTTTT.

A few counts support this clone. This chain links TRBV19 with TRBJ2-3, with 16 bases that match TRBD2. Per germline, CDR1 LNHDA and CDR2 SQIVND (reference sequence). The CDR3 runs to 16 residues. V lost 6 bases and J lost 4; bases outside the gene matches: 4. The CDR3 coding sequence is TGTGCCAGTAGCTCGGGACTAGCGGGAGGGCCAGATACGCAGTATTTT. Translating gives CASSSGLAGGPDTQYF. Variable domain in full (rest from reference TRBV19 and TRBJ2-3): DGGITQSPKYLFRKEGQNVTLSCEQNLNHDAMYWYRQDPGQGLRLIYYSQIVNDFQKGDIAEGYSVSREKKESFPLTVTSAQKNPTAFYLCASSSGLAGGPDTQYFGPGTRLTVL.

This clone has a single count. This chain connects TRBV5-1 to TRBJ2-1, with D unclear. V shed 0 bases and J shed 16 bases, with 14 bases lying between them. The CDR3 consists of 12 residues. Germline loops: CDR1 SGHRS, CDR2 YFSETQ. The CDR3 bases are TGCGCCAGCAGCTTGGTTCCGAGGTTAAGCTTCTTC. The encoded protein is CASSLVPRLSFF.

This clone is a singleton in its sample. V is TRBV18 and J is TRBJ2-7; TRBD2 aligns across 16 bases. This CDR3 region has 16 residues. Germline CDR1 KGHSH, CDR2 LQKENI. With V trimmed by 4 bases and J by 2 bases, 2 bases remained unmatched. The chain's CDR3 is CASSRGTSGRAYEQYF. In DNA form, the CDR3 reads TGTGCCAGCTCACGGGGGACTAGCGGGAGGGCCTACGAGCAGTACTTC.

The chain links TRBV19 to TRBJ1-2; TRBD1 aligns across 8 bases. The CDR3 sequence is 12 residues long. Germline V gene sequence: CDR1 LNHDA, CDR2 SQIVND (reference sequence). J lost 5 bases, V lost 6 bases, and 2 bases had no gene match. The CDR3 region is CASSRQGYGYTF. The CDR3 DNA reads as TGTGCCAGTAGCCGACAGGGGTATGGCTACACCTTC.

This clone showed up just a few times. The chain joins TRBV5-1 to TRBJ2-1; 11 nucleotides match TRBD1. The CDR3 extends over 15 amino acids. Germline V gene sequence: CDR1 SGHRS, CDR2 YFSETQ. Trimming removed 4 bases from V and 13 bases from J; junction bases left unmatched: 13. Written as DNA, the CDR3 is TGCGCCAGCAGCGCAGGAGGACAGGGGGCTTTGGGTCAGTTCTTC. It specifies CASSAGGQGALGQFF.